This TCR beta chain was identified during a study of cytomegalovirus exposure and HLA in healthy donors. Study as a whole: Researchers found that just over 80% of fewer than 450 genotyped donors fell within the Caucasian-associated ancestry cluster.

This CDR3 spans 14 amino acids. Germline V gives CDR1 MNHNY, CDR2 SVGAGI (reference sequence). V gave up 5 bases and J gave up 7 bases; unmatched junction bases: 4. With respect to this clone: As yet, its antigen is unknown.

With 60 Vbeta and 13 Jbeta primers, the PCR was carried out. Profiled with immunoSEQ multiplex PCR; TCRdb holds only in-frame clones, not every one. The repertoire holds some 180,000 clones, with about four fifths as singletons. Study conclusions and caveats: As confirmed in vitro, a few CMV-associated chains were specific for CMV antigens. Only CMV serostatus was available as immune exposure information. Rarity characterized most TCR sequences, yet some public TCRs appeared in many donors.

V gene TRBV6-6 combines with J gene TRBJ1-5; 11 bases are a match to TRBD1. This TCR was sampled from a male donor in good health and CMV-seronegative. The sequenced sample was PBMCs. The CDR3: CASSRTGGGQPQHF. CDR3 DNA: TGTGCCAGCAGTCGGACAGGGGGCGGACAGCCCCAGCATTTT.